This T cell receptor (beta chain) was found in a study of technical replicates of blood from several donors. The CDR3 loop spans 18 amino acids. Germline CDR1 and CDR2: SGHAT and FQDESV (reference sequence). Trimming cost V 5 bases and J 6 bases; bases outside gene matches: 20. TCRdb's table, derived via immunoSEQ multiplex PCR, lists solely in-frame clones and lacks some. The sample yields 55,000 to 75,000 clones, 87% seen once. The sequence derives from a human donor in good health. Some clones in this sample may be carry-over from other donors' samples. Sequencing was done on a sample of PBMCs. This chain joins TRBV11-1 and TRBJ2-7, with TRBD2 identical over 9 bases. CDR3 coding DNA: TGTGCCAGCAGCCCCCCTTGGGCTAGCGGGGTAAACCCCACCGAGCAGTACTTC. It specifies CASSPPWASGVNPTEQYF.